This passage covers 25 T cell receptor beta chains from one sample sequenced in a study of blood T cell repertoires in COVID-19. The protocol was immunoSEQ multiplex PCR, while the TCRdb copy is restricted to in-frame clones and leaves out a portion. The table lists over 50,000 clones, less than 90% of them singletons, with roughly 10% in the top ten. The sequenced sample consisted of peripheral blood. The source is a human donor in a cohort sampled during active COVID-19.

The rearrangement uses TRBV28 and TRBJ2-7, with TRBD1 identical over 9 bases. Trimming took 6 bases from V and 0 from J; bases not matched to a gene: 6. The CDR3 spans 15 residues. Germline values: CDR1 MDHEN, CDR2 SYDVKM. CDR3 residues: CASRWGQGSSYEQYF. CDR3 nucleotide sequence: TGTGCCAGCAGATGGGGACAGGGCAGCTCCTACGAGCAGTACTTC.

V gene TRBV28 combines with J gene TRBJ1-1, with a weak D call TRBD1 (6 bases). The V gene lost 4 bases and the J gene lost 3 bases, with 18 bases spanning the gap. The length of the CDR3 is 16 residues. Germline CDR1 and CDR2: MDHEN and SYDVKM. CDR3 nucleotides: TGTGCCAGCAGTTCCCTTACCGGGACATCGTACACTGAAGCTTTCTTT. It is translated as CASSSLTGTSYTEAFF.

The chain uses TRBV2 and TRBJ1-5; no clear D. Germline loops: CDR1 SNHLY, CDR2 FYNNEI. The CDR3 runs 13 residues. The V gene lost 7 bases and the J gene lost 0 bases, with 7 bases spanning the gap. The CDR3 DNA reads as TGTGCCAGCAAGAGGGATAGCAATCAGCCCCAGCATTTT. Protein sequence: CASKRDSNQPQHF.

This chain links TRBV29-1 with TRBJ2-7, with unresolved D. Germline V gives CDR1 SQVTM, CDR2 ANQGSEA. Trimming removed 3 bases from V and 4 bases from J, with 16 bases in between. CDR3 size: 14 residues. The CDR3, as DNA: TGCAGCGTTGAGTTAAAAAGACATCCGTACGAGCAGTACTTC. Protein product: CSVELKRHPYEQYF.

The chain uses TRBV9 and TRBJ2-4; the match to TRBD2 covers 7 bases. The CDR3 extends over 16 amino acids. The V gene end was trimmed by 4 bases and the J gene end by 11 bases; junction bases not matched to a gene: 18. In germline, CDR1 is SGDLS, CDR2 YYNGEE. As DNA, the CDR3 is TGTGCCAGCAGCCCTCGCCTAGCGGAGTGGGGCGGGCTTCAGTACTTC. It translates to CASSPRLAEWGGLQYF.

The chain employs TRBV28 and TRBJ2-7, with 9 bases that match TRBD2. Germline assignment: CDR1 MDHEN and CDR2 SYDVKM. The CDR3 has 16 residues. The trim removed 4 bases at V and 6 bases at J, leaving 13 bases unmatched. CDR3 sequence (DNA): TGTGCCAGCAGTTCTTTAGCGGGAGTGGGCCGTTTCGAGCAGTACTTC. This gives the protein CASSSLAGVGRFEQYF.

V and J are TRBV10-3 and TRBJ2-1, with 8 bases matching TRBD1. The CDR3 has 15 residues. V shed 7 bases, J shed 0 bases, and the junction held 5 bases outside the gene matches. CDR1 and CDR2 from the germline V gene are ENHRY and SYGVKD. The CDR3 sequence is CAIKGQESSYNEQFF. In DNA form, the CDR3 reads TGTGCCATCAAGGGACAGGAGAGCTCCTACAATGAGCAGTTCTTC.

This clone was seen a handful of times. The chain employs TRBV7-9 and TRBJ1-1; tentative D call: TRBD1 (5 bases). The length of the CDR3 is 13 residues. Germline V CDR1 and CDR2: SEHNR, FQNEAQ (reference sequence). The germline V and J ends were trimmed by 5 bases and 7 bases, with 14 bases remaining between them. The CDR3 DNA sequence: TGTGCCAGCAGCCTCCGACAGAGAAGTGAAGCTTTCTTT. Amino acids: CASSLRQRSEAFF.

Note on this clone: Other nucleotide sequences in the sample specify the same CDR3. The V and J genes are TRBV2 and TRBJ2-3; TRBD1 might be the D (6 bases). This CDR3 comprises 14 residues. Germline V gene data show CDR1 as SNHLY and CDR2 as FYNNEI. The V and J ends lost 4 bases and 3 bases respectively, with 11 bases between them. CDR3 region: CASSGGPSTDTQYF. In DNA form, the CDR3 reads TGTGCCAGCAGTGGGGGGCCATCTACAGATACGCAGTATTTT. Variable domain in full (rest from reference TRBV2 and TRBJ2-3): EPEVTQTPSHQVTQMGQEVILRCVPISNHLYFYWYRQILGQKVEFLVSFYNNEISEKSEIFDDQFSVERPDGSNFTLKIRSTKLEDSAMYFCASSGGPSTDTQYFGPGTRLTVL.

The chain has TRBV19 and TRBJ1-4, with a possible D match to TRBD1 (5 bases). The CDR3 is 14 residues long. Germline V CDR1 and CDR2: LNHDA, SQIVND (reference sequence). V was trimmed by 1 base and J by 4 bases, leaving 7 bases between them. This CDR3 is CASSIGGGNEKLFF. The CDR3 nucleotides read TGTGCCAGTAGTATAGGGGGCGGTAATGAAAAACTGTTTTTT.

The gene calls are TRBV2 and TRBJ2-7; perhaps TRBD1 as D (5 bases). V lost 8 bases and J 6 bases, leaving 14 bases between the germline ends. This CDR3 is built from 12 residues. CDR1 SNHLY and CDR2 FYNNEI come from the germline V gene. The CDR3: CASQEQGFEQYF. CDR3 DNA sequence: TGTGCCAGCCAAGAGCAGGGCTTCGAGCAGTACTTC.

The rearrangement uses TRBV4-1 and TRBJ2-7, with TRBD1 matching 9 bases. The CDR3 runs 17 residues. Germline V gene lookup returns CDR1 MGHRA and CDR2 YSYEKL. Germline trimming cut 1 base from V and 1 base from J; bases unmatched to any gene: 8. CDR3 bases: TGCGCCAGCAGCCAAGTTCCCCCGGGACAGGGTTCCTACGAGCAGTACTTC. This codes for CASSQVPPGQGSYEQYF.

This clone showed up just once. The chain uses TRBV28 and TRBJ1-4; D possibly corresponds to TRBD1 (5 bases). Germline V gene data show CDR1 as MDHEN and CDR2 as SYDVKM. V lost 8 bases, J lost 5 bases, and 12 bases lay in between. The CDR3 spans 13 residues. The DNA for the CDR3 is TGTGCCAGCTGGGGCAGGGAAAATGAAAAACTGTTTTTT. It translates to CASWGRENEKLFF.

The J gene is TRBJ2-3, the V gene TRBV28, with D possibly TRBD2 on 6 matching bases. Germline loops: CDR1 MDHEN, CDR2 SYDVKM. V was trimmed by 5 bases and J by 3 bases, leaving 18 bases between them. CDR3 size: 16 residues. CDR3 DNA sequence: TGTGCCAGCAGTCCTGCCGGGCGGGGCCTAACAGATACGCAGTATTTT. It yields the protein CASSPAGRGLTDTQYF.

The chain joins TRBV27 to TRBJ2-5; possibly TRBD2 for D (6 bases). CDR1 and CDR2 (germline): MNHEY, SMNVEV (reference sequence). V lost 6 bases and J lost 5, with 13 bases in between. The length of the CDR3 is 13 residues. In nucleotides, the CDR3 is TGTGCCAGCAGCAGACTAGATTGGGAGACCCAGTACTTC. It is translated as CASSRLDWETQYF.

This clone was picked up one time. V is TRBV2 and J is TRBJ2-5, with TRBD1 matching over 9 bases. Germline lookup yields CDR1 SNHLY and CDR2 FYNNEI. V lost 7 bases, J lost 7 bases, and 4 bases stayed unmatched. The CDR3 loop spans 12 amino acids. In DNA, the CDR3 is TGTGCCAGCAACGACAGGGGGGGGACCCAGTACTTC. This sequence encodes CASNDRGGTQYF.

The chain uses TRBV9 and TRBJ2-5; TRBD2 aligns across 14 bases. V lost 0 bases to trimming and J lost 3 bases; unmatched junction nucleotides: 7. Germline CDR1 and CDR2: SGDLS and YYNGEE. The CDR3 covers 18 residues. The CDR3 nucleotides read TGTGCCAGCAGCGTAGTTCGCCCGGGACTAGCGGGAGAAGAGACCCAGTACTTC. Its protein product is CASSVVRPGLAGEETQYF.

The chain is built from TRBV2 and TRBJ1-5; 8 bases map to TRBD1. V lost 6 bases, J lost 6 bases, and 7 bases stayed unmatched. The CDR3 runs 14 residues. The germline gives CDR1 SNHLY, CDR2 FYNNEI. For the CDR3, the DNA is TGTGCCAGCAGCCGCGACAGGGGAACTCAGCCCCAGCATTTT. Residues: CASSRDRGTQPQHF.

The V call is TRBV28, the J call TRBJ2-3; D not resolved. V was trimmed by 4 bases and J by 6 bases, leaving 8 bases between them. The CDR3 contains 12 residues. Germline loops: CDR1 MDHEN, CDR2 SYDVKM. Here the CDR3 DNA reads TGTGCCAGCAGTTCCTCGTTGGATACGCAGTATTTT. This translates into CASSSSLDTQYF.

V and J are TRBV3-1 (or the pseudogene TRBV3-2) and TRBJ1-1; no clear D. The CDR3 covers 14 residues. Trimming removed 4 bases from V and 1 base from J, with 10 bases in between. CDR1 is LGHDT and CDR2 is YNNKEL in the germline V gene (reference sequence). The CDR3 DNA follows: TGTGCCAGCAGCCCAATACTAAAGAACACTGAAGCTTTCTTT. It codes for CASSPILKNTEAFF.

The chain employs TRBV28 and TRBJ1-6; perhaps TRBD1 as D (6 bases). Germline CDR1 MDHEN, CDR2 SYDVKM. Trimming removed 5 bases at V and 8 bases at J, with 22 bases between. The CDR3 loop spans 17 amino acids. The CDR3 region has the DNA TGTGCCAGCAGTCACCCCACCAGGGGTGTTGAGGATTCACCCCTCCACTTT. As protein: CASSHPTRGVEDSPLHF.

The CDR3 loop is CASSSVNTEAFF. The CDR3 DNA reads TGTGCCAGTTCGTCGGTGAACACTGAAGCTTTCTTT. V and J are TRBV2 and TRBJ1-1; D uncertain. This CDR3 region has 12 residues. Germline V gives CDR1 SNHLY, CDR2 FYNNEI. V was trimmed by 9 bases and J by 0 bases, leaving 8 bases between them.

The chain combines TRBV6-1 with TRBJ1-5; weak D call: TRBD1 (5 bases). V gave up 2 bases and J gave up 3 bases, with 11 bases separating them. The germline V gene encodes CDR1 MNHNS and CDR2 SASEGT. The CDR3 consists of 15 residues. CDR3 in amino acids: CASSERPRANQPQHF. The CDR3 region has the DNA TGTGCCAGCAGTGAAAGGCCCAGGGCCAATCAGCCCCAGCATTTT.

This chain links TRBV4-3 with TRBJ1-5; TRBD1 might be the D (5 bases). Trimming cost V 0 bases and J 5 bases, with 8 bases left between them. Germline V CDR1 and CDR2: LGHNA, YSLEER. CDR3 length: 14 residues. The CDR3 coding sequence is TGCGCCAGCAGCCAAGATTCCAGGGATCAGCCCCAGCATTTT. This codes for CASSQDSRDQPQHF.

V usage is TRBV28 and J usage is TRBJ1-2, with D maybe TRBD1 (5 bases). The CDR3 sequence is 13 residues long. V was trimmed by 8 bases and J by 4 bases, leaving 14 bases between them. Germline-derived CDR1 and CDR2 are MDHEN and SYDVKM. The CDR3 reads CASQPPGIYGYTF. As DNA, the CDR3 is TGTGCCAGCCAACCGCCAGGGATCTATGGCTACACCTTC.